This is a list of T cell receptor beta chains from one sample in a study of blood T cell repertoires in COVID-19. Libraries were prepared by immunoSEQ multiplex PCR; TCRdb keeps only in-frame clonotypes and omits some of them. The repertoire holds roughly 200,000 clones, with approximately 90% as singletons. The source material was peripheral blood. These receptors were obtained from a man in his forties or fifties with active or convalescent COVID-19. Each CDR3 is given with its conserved first and last residue. A D gene is named only where the DNA matches it firmly. Clone size appears in some rows only: once, few, many, or a class for an expanded clone.

cdr3_nt cdr3_aa d_call j_call v_call clone_size
TGTGCCAGCAGCCAGACAGGGACAGATACGCAGTATTTT CASSQTGTDTQYF TRBD1 TRBJ2-3 TRBV9 once
TGTGCCAGCTCACCAAAACAGGGTTCAGCGCCCCAGCATTTT CASSPKQGSAPQHF . TRBJ1-5 TRBV18 .
TGTGCCAGCAGGGGGGGACTCCCAGAGACCCAGTACTTC CASRGGLPETQYF . TRBJ2-5 TRBV6-5 .
TGTGCCAGCAGTCCTCAAGCGGGGAAAGTAAATGAGCAGTTCTTC CASSPQAGKVNEQFF TRBD2 TRBJ2-1 TRBV2 .
TGTGCCACAGGACAGGGTGTTAATGAAAAACTGTTTTTT CATGQGVNEKLFF TRBD1 TRBJ1-4 TRBV10-3 .
TGTGCCAGCAGCCAAACAGGGGATGAAGCTTTCTTT CASSQTGDEAFF TRBD1 TRBJ1-1 TRBV3-1/TRBV3-2 once
TGCGCCAGCAGCCGCGAGCCAGGGGATACGCAGTATTTT CASSREPGDTQYF . TRBJ2-3 TRBV4-1 .
TGTGCCAGCAGTTCCCAGGGGGCAGTTATCGAAAAACTGTTTTTT CASSSQGAVIEKLFF TRBD1 TRBJ1-4 TRBV27 .
TGTGCCAGCAGTGAACTAGAAGAGACCCAGTACTTC CASSELEETQYF . TRBJ2-5 TRBV6-1 .
TGTGCCAGCAGTCCTGCAGCTATAGCTGTAAACTACAATGAGCAGTTCTTC CASSPAAIAVNYNEQFF . TRBJ2-1 TRBV6-6 few
TGTGCCAGTAGTATCACTCAGGGTGCCCACGAGCAGTACTTC CASSITQGAHEQYF . TRBJ2-7 TRBV19 .
TGTGCCAGCAGCTTCAGACTAGCGGGGGGCACAGATACGCAGTATTTT CASSFRLAGGTDTQYF TRBD2 TRBJ2-3 TRBV7-2 .
TGTGCCAGCAGTGGAGCGGGGGCCCGATATGTCCCCTACGAGCAGTACTTC CASSGAGARYVPYEQYF TRBD2 TRBJ2-7 TRBV25-1 .
TGCGCCAGCAGTCATCTCGGACAGGGACTCTCTGGGGCCAACGTCCTGACTTTC CASSHLGQGLSGANVLTF TRBD1 TRBJ2-6 TRBV23-1 .
TGTGCCAGCAGCTTGTATAGCAATCAGCCCCAGCATTTT CASSLYSNQPQHF . TRBJ1-5 TRBV5-8 few
TGTGCCAGCAGTGATAGCGGGGGGGCGGGCTACAATGAGCAGTTCTTC CASSDSGGAGYNEQFF TRBD2 TRBJ2-1 TRBV2 .
TGTGCCAGCAGAACTATCAACACTGAAGCTTTCTTT CASRTINTEAFF . TRBJ1-1 TRBV5-6 .
TGTGCCAGCAGTGAATACGCAGGGCTCAATCAGCCCCAGCATTTT CASSEYAGLNQPQHF . TRBJ1-5 TRBV6-1 .
TGTGCCAGCAGCCCGACGACACAAAAAGCTTTCTTT CASSPTTQKAFF . TRBJ1-1 TRBV6-2/TRBV6-3 .
TGTGCCAGCAGCCAAGATATCGGGACCGCGGGAGAAAATACAGATACGCAGTATTTT CASSQDIGTAGENTDTQYF TRBD2 TRBJ2-3 TRBV3-1/TRBV3-2 .
TGCGCCAGCAGCTTGGCCGGGACTTTCAACGGGGAGCTGTTTTTT CASSLAGTFNGELFF . TRBJ2-2 TRBV5-1 .
TGTGCCAGTAGAACAGGGGGAACTGAAGCTTTCTTT CASRTGGTEAFF TRBD1 TRBJ1-1 TRBV19 .
TGCGCCAGCAGCTTGGTTACTCCCACCGGGGAGCTGTTTTTT CASSLVTPTGELFF . TRBJ2-2 TRBV5-1 once
TGTGCCAGCGGGTTTTCGGGCGGCAGGGGGCGAACCGGGGAGCTGTTTTTT CASGFSGGRGRTGELFF TRBD1 TRBJ2-2 TRBV7-2 .
TGTGCCAGCAGTTTCGGGACAAATAGAATGAACACTGAAGCTTTCTTT CASSFGTNRMNTEAFF . TRBJ1-1 TRBV27 .
TGTGCCAGCAGTCTAGACAGGGGGCATTCAGATACGCAGTATTTT CASSLDRGHSDTQYF TRBD1 TRBJ2-3 TRBV6-4 .
TGTGCCAGCAGTTTGAGCGGGACAGGGACCTACGAGCAGTACTTC CASSLSGTGTYEQYF TRBD1 TRBJ2-7 TRBV27 .
TGTGCCAGCAGCTTATCTACGGGGTCCTACAATGAGCAGTTCTTC CASSLSTGSYNEQFF . TRBJ2-1 TRBV11-2 .
TGTGCCAGCAGCATTCTAGCGGGAGGGCCCGGTGAGCAGTTCTTC CASSILAGGPGEQFF TRBD2 TRBJ2-1 TRBV7-2 .
TGTGCCAGTAGTATAGATTGGGGGGGTCTTCAGCCCCAGCATTTT CASSIDWGGLQPQHF . TRBJ1-5 TRBV19 .
TGTGCCAGCAGCTTGCCGACACAGGGGCCGAACACTGAAGCTTTCTTT CASSLPTQGPNTEAFF TRBD1 TRBJ1-1 TRBV5-4 .
TGTGCCAGCAGACAGGGGGCGTCGAGGGGCTACACCTTC CASRQGASRGYTF TRBD1 TRBJ1-2 TRBV6-5 .
TGTGCCACCGGCGCCGGGACTAGCGTTCTCAAAAATGAGCAGTTCTTC CATGAGTSVLKNEQFF TRBD2 TRBJ2-1 TRBV2 once
TGCGCCAGCAGTCCAACCGGGACAGAAGTGGAGGGGGCCAACGTCCTGACTTTC CASSPTGTEVEGANVLTF TRBD1 TRBJ2-6 TRBV4-1 .
TGCGCCAGCAGCCATGGGACTAGCGGGGAGACCCAGTACTTC CASSHGTSGETQYF TRBD2 TRBJ2-5 TRBV5-1 .
TGTGCCAGCACCATCGGTAATTCACCCCTCCACTTT CASTIGNSPLHF . TRBJ1-6 TRBV12-3/TRBV12-4 .
TGTGCCAGCAGCTTAGGGGGGGAAGGAAGCGGGAGAATCCATGAGCAGTTCTTC CASSLGGEGSGRIHEQFF TRBD2 TRBJ2-1 TRBV7-9 once
TGTGCCAGTAGTCAACGGGACAGGCTTGCAGATGAGCAGTTCTTC CASSQRDRLADEQFF TRBD1 TRBJ2-1 TRBV19 .
TGCGCCAGCAGTACACCTTTGAACACTGAAGCTTTCTTT CASSTPLNTEAFF . TRBJ1-1 TRBV4-1 .
TGTGCCAGTAGTATAAACAGGGGATCTCTTGATGGCTACACCTTC CASSINRGSLDGYTF TRBD1 TRBJ1-2 TRBV19 once
TGTGCCAGCAGTTCCCCGGCAGGGCCCTTGTTGGGCACTGAAGCTTTCTTT CASSSPAGPLLGTEAFF . TRBJ1-1 TRBV27 .
TGTGCCAGGGGCGCCTACGAGCAGTACTTC CARGAYEQYF . TRBJ2-7 TRBV4-2 .
TGTGCCAGCAGCGGGACTAGCGGGATCACCGGGGAGCTGTTTTTT CASSGTSGITGELFF TRBD2 TRBJ2-2 TRBV2 once
TGTGCCAGCAGCCACAGCGGACCAACCCCGCCGCAGTACTTC CASSHSGPTPPQYF . TRBJ2-7 TRBV3-1/TRBV3-2 .
TGTGCCAGTACCCAAAACGGGGGGGCCAACGTCCTGACTTTC CASTQNGGANVLTF . TRBJ2-6 TRBV19 .